This is a list of T cell receptor beta chains from one sample in a study of post-analysis software for immune sequencing data. TCRdb itself ran the PCR reads through MiXCR, one entry per CDR3 protein. The table records more than 500,000 distinct CDR3 sequences, roughly 34% of them present only once. The sample taken for sequencing was blood. The source of these receptors is a girl aged 2-17 years with multiple sclerosis. CDR3s include the opening cysteine and the closing phenylalanine or tryptophan. D genes are given only for firm matches. Rows give clone size only sometimes, using once, few, many, or a class for an expanded clone.

V gene	D gene	clone size	J gene	CDR3 DNA	CDR3 protein
TRBV6-6	-	-	TRBJ1-5	TGTGCCAGCAGTTACTCCCAGGGAAGAAATCAGCCCCAGCATTTT	CASSYSQGRNQPQHF
TRBV5-1	-	few	TRBJ2-5	TGCGCCAGCAGCCCCACCGGCGGCCTCCAAGAGACCCAGTACTTC	CASSPTGGLQETQYF
TRBV20-1	-	few	TRBJ2-5	TGCAGTGCTAGAGTCGGGGTGGGAGAGACCCAGTACTTC	CSARVGVGETQYF
TRBV7-9	TRBD2	few	TRBJ2-3	TGTGCCAGCAGCTCCGGGACTAGCGGACACACAGATACGCAGTATTTT	CASSSGTSGHTDTQYF
TRBV12-3/TRBV12-4	-	-	TRBJ2-3	TGTGCCAGCAGTTTTAGGCAGGCGGGCACAGATACGCAGTATTTT	CASSFRQAGTDTQYF
TRBV7-9	TRBD1	few	TRBJ1-1	TGTGCCAGCAGCTTAGCGGGGGACAGGGCGCTTGAAGCTTTCTTT	CASSLAGDRALEAFF
TRBV6-6	-	-	TRBJ2-5	TGTGCCAGCAGTTACTCCCACGGGGTACAAGAGACCCAGTACTTC	CASSYSHGVQETQYF
TRBV7-8	TRBD1	few	TRBJ2-1	TGTGCCAGCAGCCCGGACCTCAGGGGGTTACATGGCAATGAGCAGTTCTTC	CASSPDLRGLHGNEQFF
TRBV7-6	TRBD1	-	TRBJ1-4	TGTGCCAGCAGCCTCAGGGGGGGAAATGAAAAACTGTTTTTT	CASSLRGGNEKLFF
TRBV29-1	-	-	TRBJ2-5	TGCAGCGTGGAGGGACTCCACAAAGAGACCCAGTACTTC	CSVEGLHKETQYF
TRBV6-5	-	-	TRBJ1-4	TGTGCCAGCAGTTACTCAGGGGCCCTTGGAAGTAATGAAAAACTGTTTTTT	CASSYSGALGSNEKLFF
TRBV5-5	-	-	TRBJ2-5	TGTGCCAGCAGCTTGGTGCTCGGGGGCGGGAGACAAGAGACCCAGTACTTC	CASSLVLGGGRQETQYF
TRBV9	-	-	TRBJ2-2	TGTGCCAGCAGCGTTCAGGGGTACACCGGGGAGCTGTTTTTT	CASSVQGYTGELFF
TRBV7-2	-	few	TRBJ2-5	TGTGCCAGCAGCTCAGGAAAGGGGACACAAGAGACCCAGTACTTC	CASSSGKGTQETQYF
TRBV29-1	TRBD2	-	TRBJ2-7	TGCAGCGTTGTGGGAGGGACGGACGAGCAGTACTTC	CSVVGGTDEQYF
TRBV7-9	-	-	TRBJ2-1	TGTGCCAGCAGCTATAGTCATCTAGGCCATGAGCAGTTCTTC	CASSYSHLGHEQFF
TRBV13	TRBD1	few	TRBJ2-7	TGTGCCAGCAGACCTGGACAGGATGCCTCCTACGAGCAGTACTTC	CASRPGQDASYEQYF
TRBV20-1	-	few	TRBJ2-3	TGCAGTGCTAGACGGGGGGCCGGAGATACGCAGTATTTT	CSARRGAGDTQYF
TRBV5-1	-	-	TRBJ1-2	TGCGCCAGCAGCTTGGAACGTGTTAGGGATGGCTACACCTTC	CASSLERVRDGYTF
TRBV15	-	few	TRBJ2-5	TGTGCCACCAGCAGAGGACAGATGGAAGAGACCCAGTACTTC	CATSRGQMEETQYF
TRBV29-1	TRBD2	-	TRBJ2-3	TGCAGCGTTGAAAGGGCGAGCGGGGGGCCTTCAGATACGCAGTATTTT	CSVERASGGPSDTQYF
TRBV20-1	-	-	TRBJ2-5	TGCAGTGCTCGGGGACCGATCCAAGAGACCCAGTACTTC	CSARGPIQETQYF
TRBV5-5	TRBD1	few	TRBJ1-2	TGTGCCAGCAGCTTGGGGGGGACAGGATGGAACTATGGCTACACCTTC	CASSLGGTGWNYGYTF
TRBV5-4	-	-	TRBJ2-1	TGTGCCAGCAGCTTGACTGGGTGGCGGGAGCAGTTCTTC	CASSLTGWREQFF
TRBV18	TRBD1	-	TRBJ2-7	TGTGCCAGCTCATCGACAGGGGTCCACGAGCAGTACTTC	CASSSTGVHEQYF
TRBV4-2	-	-	TRBJ2-3	TGTGCCAGCAGCCTCAACTTCGGCCAGCCCACAGATACGCAGTATTTT	CASSLNFGQPTDTQYF
TRBV20-1	-	-	TRBJ1-4	TGCAGTGCTAGAGGGGGACACAATCTCGAAAAACTGTTTTTT	CSARGGHNLEKLFF
TRBV7-9	-	-	TRBJ1-2	TGTGCCAGCAGCTTAGCCGACAGGTTCGGCTATGGCTACACCTTC	CASSLADRFGYGYTF
TRBV7-9	-	few	TRBJ2-1	TGTGCCAGCAGCTTATCCGAAGCGTATGAGCAGTTCTTC	CASSLSEAYEQFF
TRBV6-2/TRBV6-3	TRBD2	few	TRBJ2-5	TGTGCCAGCAGTTACTCGGGACTAGCGGGGGAGACCCAGTACTTC	CASSYSGLAGETQYF
TRBV3-1	-	few	TRBJ2-5	TGTGCCAGCACCTCCGGGACTTTATTGCGGACCCAGTACTTC	CASTSGTLLRTQYF
TRBV20-1	-	-	TRBJ2-1	TGCAGTGCTAGTGGTCTGGTGGGGTGGTCCAATGAGCAGTTCTTC	CSASGLVGWSNEQFF
TRBV7-4	-	-	TRBJ2-7	TGTGCCAGCAGCTCATGGGGGGCTAGCGTCCCCTACGAGCAGTACTTC	CASSSWGASVPYEQYF
TRBV11-2	-	-	TRBJ1-1	TGTGCCAGCAGCTTAGAGGGACGGGGCCACACTGAAGCTTTCTTT	CASSLEGRGHTEAFF
TRBV25-1	TRBD2	-	TRBJ2-1	TGTGCCAGCACCTTGACTAGCGGAGAGCAGTTCTTC	CASTLTSGEQFF
TRBV10-3	TRBD1	once	TRBJ1-5	TGTGCCATACAGGGACAGGGTAGCAATCAGCCCCAGCATTTT	CAIQGQGSNQPQHF
TRBV12-3/TRBV12-4	-	-	TRBJ1-6	TGTGCCAGCAGTCCCCAAGGGAGGAATTCACCCCTCCACTTT	CASSPQGRNSPLHF
TRBV19	-	-	TRBJ1-5	TGTGCCAGCGAGGGGGATGGAGGACGGAATCAGCCCCAGCATTTT	CASEGDGGRNQPQHF
TRBV12-3/TRBV12-4	TRBD1	few	TRBJ2-7	TGTGCCAGCAGCAGGGGGGGACAGGGCTACGAGCAGTACTTC	CASSRGGQGYEQYF
TRBV25-1	TRBD2	-	TRBJ2-7	TGTGCCAGCAGTGTGGGGGTGGGAGGGAAGGACGAGCAGTACTTC	CASSVGVGGKDEQYF
TRBV14	-	-	TRBJ1-2	TGTGCCAGCAGCCAAGTCATGGAGGGAGAAGGCTACACCTTC	CASSQVMEGEGYTF
TRBV2	-	-	TRBJ2-7	TGTGCCAGCATAAGGGACTTGAGCTCCTACGAGCAGTACTTC	CASIRDLSSYEQYF
TRBV12-3/TRBV12-4	TRBD1	-	TRBJ1-6	TGTGCCAGCAGTCGGGACAGTAGCTCCTATAATTCACCCCTCCACTTT	CASSRDSSSYNSPLHF
TRBV4-1	-	few	TRBJ2-1	TGCGCCAGCAGCCAAGAATGGGGGGACGAGCAGTTCTTC	CASSQEWGDEQFF
TRBV6-5	TRBD1	-	TRBJ2-7	TGTGCCTGCAGTTACTCCCGGGACAGCTCCTACGAGCAGTACTTC	CACSYSRDSSYEQYF
TRBV11-2	TRBD2	-	TRBJ2-5	TGTGCCAGCAGCTCAGCGGGGGGGCCGGAGACCCAGTACTTC	CASSSAGGPETQYF
TRBV7-9	-	-	TRBJ2-1	TGTGCCAGCAATGAGCAGTTCTTC	CASNEQFF
TRBV20-1	-	few	TRBJ1-2	TGCAGTGCTAGAGAGTTCGGGACTGAGAATGGCTACACCTTC	CSAREFGTENGYTF
TRBV2	-	-	TRBJ2-2	TGTGCCAGCACCAGAGGCCCGGCGAACACCGGGGAGCTGTTTTTT	CASTRGPANTGELFF
TRBV13	TRBD2	-	TRBJ2-7	TGTGCCAGCAGCTCGCTGACTAGCGGGGGGGCCGAGCAGTACTTC	CASSSLTSGGAEQYF
TRBV7-6	-	few	TRBJ1-4	TGTGCCAGCAGCGTCTTACAGGGTCGGAATGAAAAACTGTTTTTT	CASSVLQGRNEKLFF
TRBV5-1	TRBD1	-	TRBJ2-1	TGCGCCAGCCGGGGGACAGGGGGCTACAATGAGCAGTTCTTC	CASRGTGGYNEQFF
TRBV12-3/TRBV12-4	TRBD1	-	TRBJ2-6	TGTGCCAGCAGTTTAGGACAGGGGCGCTCTGGGGCCAACGTCCTGACTTTC	CASSLGQGRSGANVLTF
TRBV5-5	-	-	TRBJ2-7	TGTGCCAGCAGCTTGGCCATTACAGGGAGCTCCTACGAGCAGTACTTC	CASSLAITGSSYEQYF
TRBV28	TRBD1	once	TRBJ2-3	TGTGCCAGCAGTTTAGCCGGGGGACAGGGTAAAGATACGCAGTATTTT	CASSLAGGQGKDTQYF